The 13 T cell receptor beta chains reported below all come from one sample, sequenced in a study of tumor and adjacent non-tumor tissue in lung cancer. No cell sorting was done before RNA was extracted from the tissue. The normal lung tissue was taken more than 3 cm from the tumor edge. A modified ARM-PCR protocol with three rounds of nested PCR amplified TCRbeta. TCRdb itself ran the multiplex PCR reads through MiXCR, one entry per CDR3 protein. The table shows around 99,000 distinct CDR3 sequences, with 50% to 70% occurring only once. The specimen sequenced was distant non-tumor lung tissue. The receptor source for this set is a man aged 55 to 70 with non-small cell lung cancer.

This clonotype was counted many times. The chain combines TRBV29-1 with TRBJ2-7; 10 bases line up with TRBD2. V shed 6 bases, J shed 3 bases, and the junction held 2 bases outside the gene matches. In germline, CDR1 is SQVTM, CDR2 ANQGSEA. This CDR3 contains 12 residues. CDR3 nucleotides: TGCAGCGTCTCTAGCGGGAGCTACGAGCAGTACTTC. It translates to CSVSSGSYEQYF.

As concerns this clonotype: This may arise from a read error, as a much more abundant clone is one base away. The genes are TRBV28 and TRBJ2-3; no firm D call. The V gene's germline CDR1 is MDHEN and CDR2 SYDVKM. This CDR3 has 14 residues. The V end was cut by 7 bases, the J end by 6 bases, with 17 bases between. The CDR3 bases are TGTGCCAGCACTTCCCGGCTGGGTCTCGATACGCAGTATTTT. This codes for CASTSRLGLDTQYF. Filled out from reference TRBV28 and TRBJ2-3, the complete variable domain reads DVKVTQSSRYLVKRTGEKVFLECVQDMDHENMFWYRQDPGLGLRLIYFSYDVKMKEKGDIPEGYSVSREKKERFSLILESASTNQTSMYLCASTSRLGLDTQYFGPGTRLTVL.

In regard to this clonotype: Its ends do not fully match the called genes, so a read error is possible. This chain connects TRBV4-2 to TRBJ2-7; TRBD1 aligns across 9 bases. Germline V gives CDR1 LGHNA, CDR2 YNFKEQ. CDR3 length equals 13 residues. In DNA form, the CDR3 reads TGTGTCAGCAGCCGGGACAGGGAGTACGAGCAATACTTC. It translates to CVSSRDREYEQYF.

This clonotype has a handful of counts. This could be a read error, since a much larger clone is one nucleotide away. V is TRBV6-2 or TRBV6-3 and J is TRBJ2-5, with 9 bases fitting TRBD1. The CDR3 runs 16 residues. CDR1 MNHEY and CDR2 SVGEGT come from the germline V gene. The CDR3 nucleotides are TGTACCAGCAGAAGAACCGGGACAGGGTTTCAAGAGACCCAGTACTTC. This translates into CTSRRTGTGFQETQYF.

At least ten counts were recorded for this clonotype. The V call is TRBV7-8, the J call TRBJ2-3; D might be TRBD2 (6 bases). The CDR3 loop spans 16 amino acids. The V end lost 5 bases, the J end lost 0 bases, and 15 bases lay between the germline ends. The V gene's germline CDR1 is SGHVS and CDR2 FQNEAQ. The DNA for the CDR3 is TGTGCCAGCAGCACCTCTTGGAGGGGAAGCACAGATACGCAGTATTTT. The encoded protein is CASSTSWRGSTDTQYF.

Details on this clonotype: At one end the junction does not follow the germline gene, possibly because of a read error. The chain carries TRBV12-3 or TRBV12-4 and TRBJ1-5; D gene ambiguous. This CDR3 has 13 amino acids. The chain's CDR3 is CASKLNRDQPLHF. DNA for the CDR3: TGTGCCAGCAAGCTAAACCGGGATCAGCCCCTGCATTTT.

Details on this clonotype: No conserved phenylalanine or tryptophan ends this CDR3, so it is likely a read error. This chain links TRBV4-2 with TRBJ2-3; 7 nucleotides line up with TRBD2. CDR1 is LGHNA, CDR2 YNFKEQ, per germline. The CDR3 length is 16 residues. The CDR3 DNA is TGTGCCAGCAGCCAAGATCTCGCGGGAGAATCAGATACACAGTATCTT. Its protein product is CASSQDLAGESDTQYL.

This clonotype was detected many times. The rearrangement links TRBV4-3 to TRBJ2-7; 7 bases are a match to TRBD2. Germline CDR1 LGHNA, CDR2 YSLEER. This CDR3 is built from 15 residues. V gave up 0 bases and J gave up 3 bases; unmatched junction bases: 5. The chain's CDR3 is CASSQDASGNYEQYF. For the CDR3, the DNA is TGCGCCAGCAGCCAAGATGCTAGCGGAAACTACGAGCAGTACTTC.

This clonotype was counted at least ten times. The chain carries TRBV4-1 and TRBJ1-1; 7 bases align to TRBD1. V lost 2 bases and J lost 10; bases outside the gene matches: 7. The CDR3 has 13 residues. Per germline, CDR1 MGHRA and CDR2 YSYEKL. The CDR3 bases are TGCGCCAGCAGCCAAAGACAGGGCCAGGGAGCTTTCTTT. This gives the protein CASSQRQGQGAFF.

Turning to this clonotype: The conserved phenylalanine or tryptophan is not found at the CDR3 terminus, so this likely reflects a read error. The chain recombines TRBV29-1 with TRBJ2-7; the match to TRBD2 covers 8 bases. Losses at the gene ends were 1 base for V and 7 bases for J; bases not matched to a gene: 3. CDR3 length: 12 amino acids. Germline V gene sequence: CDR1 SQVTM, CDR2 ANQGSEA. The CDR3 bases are TGCAGCGTTGAAGGCGGGGGGTGTGAGCAGTACTTA. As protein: CSVEGGGCEQYL.

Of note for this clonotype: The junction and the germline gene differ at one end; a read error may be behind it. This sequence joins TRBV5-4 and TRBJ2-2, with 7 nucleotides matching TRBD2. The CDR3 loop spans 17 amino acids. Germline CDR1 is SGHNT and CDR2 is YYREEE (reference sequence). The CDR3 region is CASSPGGTSVGTVELLF. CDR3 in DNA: TGTGCCAGCAGCCCCGGAGGTACTAGCGTGGGAACCGTGGAGCTGTTATTT.

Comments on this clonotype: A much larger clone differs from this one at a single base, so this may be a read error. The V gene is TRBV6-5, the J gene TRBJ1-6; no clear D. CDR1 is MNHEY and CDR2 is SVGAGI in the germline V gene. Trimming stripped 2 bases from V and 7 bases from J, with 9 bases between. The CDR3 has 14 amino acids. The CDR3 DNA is TGTGCCAGCAGTTACAGGGATGTGAATTCACCCCTCCACTTT. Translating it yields CASSYRDVNSPLHF.

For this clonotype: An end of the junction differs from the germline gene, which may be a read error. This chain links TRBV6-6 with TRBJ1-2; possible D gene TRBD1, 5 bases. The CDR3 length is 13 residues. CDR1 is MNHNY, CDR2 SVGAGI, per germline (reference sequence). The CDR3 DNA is TGTGCCATCAGTTTCGATAGGGGAGGAGGCTACACCTTC. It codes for CAISFDRGGGYTF.